The sample holds a few counts of the clone carrying this T cell receptor beta chain. Its target is unknown. These data are taken from a study of tumor-infiltrating lymphocytes in primary liver carcinoma. Findings and limits, study-wide: Overlap between tumor regions exceeded overlap of tumor with adjacent tissue or blood.

Germline DNA was also extracted, with blood RNA taken from unsorted whole blood. The investigators made TCR beta cDNA from about 500 ng total RNA, using a constant-region primer. Researchers made the TCR beta libraries by running three nested multiplex PCR rounds with slightly modified ARM-PCR. TCRdb re-analysed the multiplex PCR reads in MiXCR, keeping a single row per CDR3 protein. This sample has about 320,000 distinct CDR3 sequences, with 50% to 60% found just once. Sequenced: peripheral blood. The receptor's source is a woman in her 30s with primary liver carcinoma and hepatitis B virus infection.

CDR3 sequence: CASSQGTSGAFEQYF. In DNA, the CDR3 is TGTGCCAGCAGCCAAGGGACTAGCGGGGCTTTCGAGCAGTACTTC. The chain uses TRBV4-2 and TRBJ2-7, with 12 bases aligning to TRBD2. The V and J ends lost 1 base and 6 bases, in that order; junction bases with no gene match: 4. The CDR3 is 15 residues long. The V gene's germline CDR1 is LGHNA and CDR2 YNFKEQ.